The 7 T cell receptor beta chains listed next were all sequenced from one sample in a study of T cell responses to AZD1222 COVID-19 vaccine. The method was immunoSEQ multiplex PCR; TCRdb's version includes in-frame clones alone and lacks a portion of them. The sample consists of some 120,000 clones, over 80% of them appearing once. The input for sequencing was peripheral blood, taken on day 0 of AZD1222 vaccination. These receptors were taken from an adult in good health.

The J gene is TRBJ2-2, the V gene TRBV28; 7 bases are a match to TRBD2. V was clipped by 7 bases and J by 4 bases; unmatched bases: 9. The CDR3 contains 15 residues. Per germline, CDR1 MDHEN and CDR2 SYDVKM. CDR3 nucleotide sequence: TGTGCCAGCACCTTACCAGGGAGGGGCACCGGGGAGCTGTTTTTT. This translates into CASTLPGRGTGELFF.

CDR3 sequence reads: CASSFPYRRGYTF. The DNA for the CDR3 is TGTGCCAGCAGTTTCCCGTACCGCCGGGGCTACACCTTC. The V and J genes are TRBV6-5 and TRBJ1-2; D gene uncertain. CDR1 MNHEY and CDR2 SVGAGI come from the germline V gene. Trimming took 4 bases from V and 8 from J, leaving 14 bases between them. CDR3 length: 13 residues.

This chain connects TRBV5-4 to TRBJ2-7; 9 bases are shared with TRBD2. V was clipped by 4 bases and J by 0 bases; unmatched bases: 2. From germline, CDR1 is SGHNT and CDR2 YYREEE (reference sequence). The CDR3 covers 14 residues. CDR3: CASSRSGSSYEQYF. For the CDR3, the DNA is TGTGCCAGCAGCCGTAGCGGGAGCTCCTACGAGCAGTACTTC.

The rearrangement links TRBV7-8 to TRBJ1-3, with TRBD1 matching 7 bases. Germline V gives CDR1 SGHVS, CDR2 FQNEAQ. CDR3 length equals 15 residues. V lost 6 bases to trimming and J lost 0 bases; unmatched junction nucleotides: 5. In DNA, the CDR3 is TGTGCCAGCAGAGGGGACAGATTCTCTGGAAACACCATATATTTT. Residues: CASRGDRFSGNTIYF.

This clone appeared a few times. This chain connects TRBV4-1 to TRBJ2-7, with 7 bases that match TRBD2. The J segment lost 2 bases and the V segment lost 4 bases, leaving 8 bases of the junction unmatched. CDR1 and CDR2 (germline): MGHRA, YSYEKL. The CDR3 consists of 15 residues. The CDR3 spells CASSPRGLETYEQYF. In nucleotides, the CDR3 is TGCGCCAGCAGCCCCCGTGGACTAGAGACCTACGAGCAGTACTTC.

This clone has just one count. The V and J genes are TRBV5-8 and TRBJ1-5, with a tentative D call TRBD1 (6 bases). V lost 4 bases and J lost 6, with 20 bases in between. Germline V gene lookup returns CDR1 SGHTS and CDR2 YDEGEE. The CDR3 is 16 amino acids. CDR3 protein: CASSPAGGASSQPQHF. In DNA, the CDR3 is TGTGCCAGCAGCCCGGCGGGGGGGGCTTCTAGTCAGCCCCAGCATTTT. Looking up the rest from reference TRBV5-8 and TRBJ1-5 gives the full variable domain: EAGVTQSPTHLIKTRGQQATLRCSPISGHTSVYWYQQALGLGLQFLLWYDEGEERNRGNFPPRFSGRQFPNYSSELNVNALELEDSALYLCASSPAGGASSQPQHFGDGTRLSIL.

V gene TRBV19 combines with J gene TRBJ2-7; 11 bases fit TRBD2. Germline CDR1 LNHDA, CDR2 SQIVND (reference sequence). The CDR3 runs 14 residues. Trimming cost V 5 bases and J 7 bases; bases outside gene matches: 7. The CDR3 region has the DNA TGTGCCAGTAGTTTTAGCGGGAGGGCCAATGAGCAGTACTTC. It specifies CASSFSGRANEQYF.